A selection of T cell receptor beta chains follows, all from one sample in a study of T cell repertoires in cytomegalovirus infection. In TCRdb, the reads were re-called with MiXCR into one record per CDR3 protein. Of more than 150,000 distinct CDR3 sequences listed, 15% to 20% are singletons. The sequencing input was PBMCs. These receptors were collected from a human donor in good health (CMV status not recorded). Some clones in this sample may be carry-over from other donors' samples. The CDR3 runs from the conserved cysteine through the conserved F or W. Some rows mark clone size as missing; the rest say once, few, many or name a class of expanded clone.

TRBV11-1,many,TRBJ2-6,CASSLGIPNVLTF
TRBV12-3/TRBV12-4,many,TRBJ2-3,CASSLRVTDTQYF
TRBV20-1,once,TRBJ1-4,CSAPPGVGIATNEKLFF
TRBV6-1,once,TRBJ2-5,CASTKRPAGARETQYF
TRBV6-2/TRBV6-3,.,TRBJ2-7,CASSYRTVTQPYEQYF
TRBV28,few,TRBJ2-7,CASSPSRVPYEQYF
TRBV10-3,many,TRBJ2-3,CAISPGQGGDTQYF
TRBV5-1,few,TRBJ2-1,CASSFFGAGDYNEQFF
TRBV6-2/TRBV6-3,many,TRBJ2-1,CASSSESLKIQTYNEQFF
TRBV15,few,TRBJ2-2,CATSRSKGVTGELFF
TRBV19,few,TRBJ1-1,CASRTPAVLNTEAFF
TRBV6-1,.,TRBJ2-2,CASSEQELFF